Detailed here is one TCR beta chain. J was trimmed by 8 bases and V by 5 bases; bases with no gene match: 7. The CDR3 totals 14 residues. Looked up from germline, CDR1 is LGHNT and CDR2 is FRNRAP. The sample comes from a study of blood T cell repertoires in COVID-19. Study-level background: There were acute and convalescent COVID-19 samples, and they came from the United States, Italy and Spain. The cDNA or gDNA used as material had been derived from T cells, B-cell-depleted T cells, or PBMCs.

Original processing methods: For nucleated cells, counts were estimated from reference gene primer amplification. TCRdb's copy holds only in-frame clones and misses some; the assay was immunoSEQ multiplex PCR. V, J and clone size are those of that table, while D and trimming were read from the DNA. This table holds about 100,000 clones, roughly nine tenths found once. The J gene is TRBJ2-1, the V gene TRBV12-5, with TRBD1 matching over 9 bases. The source of this sequence is a man aged 55 to 70 with acute or convalescent COVID-19. The specimen was peripheral blood. CDR3 nucleotide sequence: TGTGCTAGTGGTCTCGGACAGGGGAAGTATGAGCAGTTCTTC. Amino acid sequence: CASGLGQGKYEQFF.